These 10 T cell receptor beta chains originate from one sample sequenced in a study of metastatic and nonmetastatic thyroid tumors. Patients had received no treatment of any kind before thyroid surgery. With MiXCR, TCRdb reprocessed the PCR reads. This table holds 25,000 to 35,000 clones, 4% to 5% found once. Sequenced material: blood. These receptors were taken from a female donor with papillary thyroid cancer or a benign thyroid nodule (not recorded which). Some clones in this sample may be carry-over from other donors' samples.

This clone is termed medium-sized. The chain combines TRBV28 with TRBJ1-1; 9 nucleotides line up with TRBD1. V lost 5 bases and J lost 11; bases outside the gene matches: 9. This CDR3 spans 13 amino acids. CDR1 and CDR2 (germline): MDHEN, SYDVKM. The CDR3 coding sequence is TGTGCCAGCAGTCTCCCCCCCGGGACAGGGGCTTTCTTT. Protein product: CASSLPPGTGAFF.

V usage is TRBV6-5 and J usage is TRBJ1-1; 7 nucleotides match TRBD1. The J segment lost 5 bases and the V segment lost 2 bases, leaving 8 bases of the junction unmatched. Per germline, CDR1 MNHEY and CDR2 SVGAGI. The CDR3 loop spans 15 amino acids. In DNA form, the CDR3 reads TGTGCCAGCAGTTACCCCCAGGGGGTTGAGACTGAAGCTTTCTTT. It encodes CASSYPQGVETEAFF.

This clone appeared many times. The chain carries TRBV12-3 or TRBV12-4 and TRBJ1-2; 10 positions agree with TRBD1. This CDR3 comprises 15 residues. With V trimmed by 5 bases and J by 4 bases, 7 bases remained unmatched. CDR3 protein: CASSHDRDRGYGYTF. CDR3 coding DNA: TGTGCCAGCAGTCACGACCGGGACAGGGGCTATGGCTACACCTTC.

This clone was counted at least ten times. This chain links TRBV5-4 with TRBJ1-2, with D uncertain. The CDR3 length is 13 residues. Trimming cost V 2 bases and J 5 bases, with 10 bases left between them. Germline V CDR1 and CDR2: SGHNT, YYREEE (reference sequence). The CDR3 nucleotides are TGTGCCAGCAGCTTCGACGGAGTATATGGCTACACCTTC. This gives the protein CASSFDGVYGYTF.

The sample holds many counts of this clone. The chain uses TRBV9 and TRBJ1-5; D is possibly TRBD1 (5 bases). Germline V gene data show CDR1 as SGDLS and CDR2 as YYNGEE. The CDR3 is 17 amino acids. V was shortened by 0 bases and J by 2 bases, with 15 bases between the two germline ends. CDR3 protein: CASSVGGGDGGNQPQHF. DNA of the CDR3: TGTGCCAGCAGCGTAGGCGGAGGGGACGGGGGCAATCAGCCCCAGCATTTT.

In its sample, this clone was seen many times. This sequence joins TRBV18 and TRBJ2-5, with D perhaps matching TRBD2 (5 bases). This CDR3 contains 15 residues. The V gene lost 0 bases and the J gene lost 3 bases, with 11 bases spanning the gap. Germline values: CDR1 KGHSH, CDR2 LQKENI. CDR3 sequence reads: CASSPPSGAEETQYF. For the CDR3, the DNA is TGTGCCAGCTCACCACCGAGCGGCGCGGAAGAGACCCAGTACTTC.

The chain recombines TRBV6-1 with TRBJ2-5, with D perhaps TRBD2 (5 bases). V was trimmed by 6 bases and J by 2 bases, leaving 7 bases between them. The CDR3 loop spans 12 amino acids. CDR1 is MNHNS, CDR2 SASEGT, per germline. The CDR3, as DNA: TGTGCCAGCAGGCCGGGGCAAGAGACCCAGTACTTC. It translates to CASRPGQETQYF.

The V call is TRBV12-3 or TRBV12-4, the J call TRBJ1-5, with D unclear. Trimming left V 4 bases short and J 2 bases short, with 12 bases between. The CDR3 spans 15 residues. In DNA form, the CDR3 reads TGTGCCAGCAGTTCTGCCTTTGGAGGCAATCAGCCCCAGCATTTT. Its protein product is CASSSAFGGNQPQHF.

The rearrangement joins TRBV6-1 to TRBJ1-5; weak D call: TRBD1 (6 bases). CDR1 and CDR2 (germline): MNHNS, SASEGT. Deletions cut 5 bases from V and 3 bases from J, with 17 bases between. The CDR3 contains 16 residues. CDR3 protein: CASSPSPGADNQPQHF. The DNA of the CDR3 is TGTGCCAGCAGTCCGAGCCCGGGGGCGGACAATCAGCCCCAGCATTTT.

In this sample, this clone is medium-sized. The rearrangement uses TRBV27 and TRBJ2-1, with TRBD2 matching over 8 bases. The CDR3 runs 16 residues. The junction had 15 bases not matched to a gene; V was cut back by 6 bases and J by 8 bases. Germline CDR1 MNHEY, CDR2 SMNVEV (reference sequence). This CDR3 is CASSLLGAGGGDEQFF. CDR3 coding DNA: TGTGCCAGCAGCCTACTAGGGGCGGGAGGCGGGGATGAGCAGTTCTTC.